Presented here are 2 T cell receptor beta chains from one specimen sequenced in a study of blood T cells in healthy people across ages. The use of a sample-barcoded 5' primer and a J-beta primer mix characterized a second PCR of roughly 6 to 11 cycles. From the 5' RACE reads, TCRdb called clonotypes with MiXCR, one entry per CDR3 protein. Of 1.5 million to 1.8 million distinct CDR3 sequences listed, approximately 43% are singletons. The sample comprised blood. The receptors derive from a woman aged 18-35 years in good health.

This clonotype was seen a few times. The chain joins TRBV2 to TRBJ1-2; D may be TRBD1 (5 bases). The germline CDR1 and CDR2 sequences are SNHLY and FYNNEI. Trimming took 3 bases from V and 0 from J, leaving 8 bases between them. This CDR3 is built from 14 residues. CDR3 in DNA: TGTGCCAGCAGTGACCCCAGGGCTAACTATGGCTACACCTTC. Amino acids: CASSDPRANYGYTF.

This rearrangement joins TRBV20-1 to TRBJ1-1, with D maybe TRBD1 (6 bases). The CDR3 is 14 amino acids. Germline V gene sequence: CDR1 DFQATT, CDR2 SNEGSKA (reference sequence). Trimming pared 0 bases from V and 8 bases from J, leaving 16 bases between. The CDR3 loop is CSARDGGRGGEAFF. CDR3 bases: TGCAGTGCTAGAGATGGGGGGCGCGGGGGGGAAGCTTTCTTT.